This T cell receptor beta chain comes out of a study of a mutant IDH1 vaccine in newly diagnosed glioma. Germline CDR1 reads SGHDN; CDR2 reads FVKESK. The CDR3 sequence is 18 residues long. The V end was cut by 2 bases, the J end by 4 bases, with 20 bases between. TCRdb keeps only in-frame clones here, not all; method: immunoSEQ multiplex PCR. The sample holds fewer than 50,000 clones, approximately 78% seen once. Note on this clone: Its specificity is not known.

Time point noted: baseline, week 1 (first vaccination visit). Treatment: pre-vaccination baseline after standard-of-care therapy. General study points: There were vaccine-induced immune responses in approximately 95% of the patients.

Sequencing was performed on PBMCs, taken from a glioma patient treated with radiotherapy, temozolomide or both. The chain has TRBV14 and TRBJ1-4; D call uncertain. The receptor comes from a man aged 40-50 years with glioma. Some clones in this sample may be carry-over from other donors' samples. The CDR3 here is CASSQLPRSNRDNEKLFF. DNA of the CDR3: TGTGCCAGCAGCCAACTTCCAAGGTCAAACCGGGATAATGAAAAACTGTTTTTT. Complete variable domain (other parts from reference TRBV14 and TRBJ1-4): EAGVTQFPSHSVIEKGQTVTLRCDPISGHDNLYWYRRVMGKEIKFLLHFVKESKQDESGMPNNRFLAERTGGTYSTLKVQPAELEDSGVYFCASSQLPRSNRDNEKLFFGSGTQLSVL.